One sample yielded the 6 T cell receptor beta chains listed below, sequenced in a study of blood T cell repertoires in COVID-19. The data were produced by immunoSEQ multiplex PCR, yet TCRdb's version contains in-frame clones alone and is incomplete. Of about 220,000 clones in the sample, 84% are singletons; the top ten hold about 8.9%. The sample was peripheral blood. Receptors originate from a man between 45 and 60 years old with active or convalescent COVID-19.

The chain links TRBV28 to TRBJ2-1; 8 bases are a match to TRBD1. The junction had 0 bases not matched to a gene; V was cut back by 1 base and J by 7 bases. Looked up from germline, CDR1 is MDHEN and CDR2 is SYDVKM. The CDR3 loop spans 13 amino acids. In DNA form, the CDR3 reads TGTGCCAGCAGTTTATACAGGGGGAATGAGCAGTTCTTC. Encoded protein: CASSLYRGNEQFF.

The table lists this clone with a few counts. The chain links TRBV7-9 to TRBJ1-5; D is ambiguous. The germline CDR1 and CDR2 sequences are SEHNR and FQNEAQ (reference sequence). The CDR3 spans 14 residues. V dropped 1 base and J dropped 0 bases, with 4 bases sitting between them. CDR3 nucleotide sequence: TGTGCCAGCAGCTTAGGGCATAGCAATCAGCCCCAGCATTTT. This encodes CASSLGHSNQPQHF.

The sample holds a few counts of this clone. The chain uses TRBV18 and TRBJ2-1, with TRBD1 identical over 9 bases. Germline loops: CDR1 KGHSH, CDR2 LQKENI. The CDR3 consists of 15 residues. V dropped 5 bases and J dropped 7; count of bases not matched to a gene: 9. CDR3 protein: CASSDSGTGWNEQFF. The CDR3 nucleotides are TGTGCCAGCTCAGACTCAGGGACAGGGTGGAATGAGCAGTTCTTC.

The gene calls are TRBV15 and TRBJ1-4; 10 bases are shared with TRBD1. V lost 1 base and J lost 8; bases outside the gene matches: 4. The CDR3 contains 15 residues. The V gene's germline CDR1 is LNHNV and CDR2 YYDKDF (reference sequence). This CDR3 reads CATSRAGTGEEKLFF. CDR3 sequence (DNA): TGTGCCACCAGCAGAGCCGGGACAGGGGAGGAAAAACTGTTTTTT.

The CDR3 sequence is CASSRDRVYGYTF. The CDR3 DNA follows: TGTGCCAGCAGTCGGGACAGGGTCTATGGCTACACCTTC. This chain joins TRBV2 and TRBJ1-2; 9 bases agree with TRBD1. J lost 4 bases, V lost 5 bases, and 2 bases had no gene match. Germline CDR1 SNHLY, CDR2 FYNNEI. The CDR3 covers 13 residues.

This clone appeared once. The V gene is TRBV6-6, the J gene TRBJ1-2, with 9 bases matching TRBD1. This CDR3 comprises 15 residues. The germline V gene has CDR1 MNHNY and CDR2 SVGAGI (reference sequence). With 5 bases clipped from V and 5 bases from J, the junction kept 9 bases outside the gene matches. This CDR3 is CASSRRDRAGYGYTF. The DNA for the CDR3 is TGTGCCAGCAGTCGCCGGGACAGGGCAGGGTATGGCTACACCTTC.